The 23 T cell receptor beta chains below come from one sample, sequenced in a study of blood T cell repertoires in COVID-19. Clones were read by immunoSEQ multiplex PCR, and TCRdb kept only the in-frame ones, dropping some. The sample yields under 40,000 clones, approximately 87% seen once. Source material: peripheral blood. The receptors derive from a man older than 75 with active COVID-19.

The chain carries TRBV27 and TRBJ2-1; 10 bases align to TRBD2. The CDR3 is 15 amino acids. Germline V gene data show CDR1 as MNHEY and CDR2 as SMNVEV (reference sequence). Losses at the gene ends were 3 bases for V and 8 bases for J; bases not matched to a gene: 7. As DNA, the CDR3 is TGTGCCAGCAGTTTGGAGGTAGCGGGAGGTCATGAGCAGTTCTTC. The encoded protein is CASSLEVAGGHEQFF.

The chain links TRBV11-2 to TRBJ2-7; TRBD2 aligns across 7 bases. This CDR3 region has 16 residues. Germline lookup yields CDR1 SGHAT and CDR2 FQNNGV. After removal of 1 base from V and 2 bases from J, the junction contained 8 bases not matched to a gene. CDR3 sequence reads: CASSLAPGGNTYEQYF. CDR3 nucleotide sequence: TGTGCCAGCAGCTTAGCCCCGGGGGGAAATACCTACGAGCAGTACTTC. The full variable domain, completed using reference TRBV11-2 and TRBJ2-7, is EAGVAQSPRYKIIEKRQSVAFWCNPISGHATLYWYQQILGQGPKLLIQFQNNGVVDDSQLPKDRFSAERLKGVDSTLKIQPAKLEDSAVYLCASSLAPGGNTYEQYFGPGTRLTVT.

The DNA of the CDR3 is TGTGCCAGCAGCGTCGGGACACTGCTCGAGACCCAGTACTTC. This gives the protein CASSVGTLLETQYF. This rearrangement joins TRBV7-9 to TRBJ2-5, with a possible D match to TRBD1 (6 bases). The CDR3 extends over 14 amino acids. Per germline, CDR1 SEHNR and CDR2 FQNEAQ (reference sequence). V lost 5 bases and J 5 bases, leaving 15 bases between the germline ends.

This sequence joins TRBV6-5 and TRBJ2-7, with D perhaps TRBD2 (6 bases). Germline V gene data show CDR1 as MNHEY and CDR2 as SVGAGI. The CDR3 is made up of 15 amino acids. Trimming pared 8 bases from V and 0 bases from J, leaving 17 bases between. This CDR3 is CASGGGGGLSYEQYF. CDR3 nucleotides: TGTGCCAGCGGGGGAGGAGGCGGGCTCTCCTACGAGCAGTACTTC.

As concerns this clone: Other nucleotide sequences from this sample produce the same CDR3. The chain is built from TRBV9 and TRBJ2-3; D unclear. Germline V gene data show CDR1 as SGDLS and CDR2 as YYNGEE. V lost 1 base and J 0 bases, leaving 9 bases between the germline ends. This CDR3 comprises 15 residues. The CDR3 loop reads CASSVRGRSTDTQYF. The CDR3 DNA is TGTGCCAGCAGCGTAAGAGGCCGTAGCACAGATACGCAGTATTTT.

The J gene is TRBJ1-4, the V gene TRBV28; no definite D call. The V gene's germline CDR1 is MDHEN and CDR2 SYDVKM. Between the trimmed V and J ends, which lost 6 bases and 12 bases, there was a span of 14 bases. CDR3 length equals 12 residues. CDR3 loop: CASSTAPRELFF. The CDR3 DNA follows: TGTGCCAGCAGCACCGCTCCCCGAGAACTGTTTTTT.

J is TRBJ2-5 and V is TRBV28; 9 bases are a match to TRBD1. In germline, CDR1 is MDHEN, CDR2 SYDVKM. The CDR3 is 14 residues long. J lost 5 bases, V lost 7 bases, and 8 bases had no gene match. The CDR3 nucleotides are TGTGCCAGCAAATCACAGGGGGCGGGGGAGACCCAGTACTTC. Its protein is CASKSQGAGETQYF.

The chain carries TRBV2 and TRBJ2-1; D perhaps matches TRBD2 (6 bases). Trimming removed 7 bases at V and 8 bases at J, with 15 bases between. The V gene's germline CDR1 is SNHLY and CDR2 FYNNEI. CDR3 length equals 13 residues. CDR3 in amino acids: CASTPLARDEQFF. The CDR3 bases are TGTGCCAGCACCCCACTAGCACGCGATGAGCAGTTCTTC.

The chain combines TRBV4-1 with TRBJ2-5; no reliable D call. V lost 0 bases and J lost 3, with 11 bases in between. The germline gives CDR1 MGHRA, CDR2 YSYEKL. This CDR3 has 15 residues. The CDR3 DNA reads as TGCGCCAGCAGCCAAGAAGGCAGGCGAAAAGAGACCCAGTACTTC. This encodes CASSQEGRRKETQYF.

The chain uses TRBV9 and TRBJ2-4, with D perhaps matching TRBD2 (7 bases). CDR1 is SGDLS, CDR2 YYNGEE, per germline. V lost 3 bases, J lost 2 bases, and 21 bases lay in between. The CDR3 runs to 18 residues. CDR3 in amino acids: CASSADVGGARSKNIQYF. In DNA form, the CDR3 reads TGTGCCAGCAGCGCCGACGTTGGGGGGGCGCGATCCAAAAACATTCAGTACTTC.

The chain employs TRBV18 and TRBJ2-7, with D possibly TRBD1 on 6 matching bases. The V end was cut by 1 base, the J end by 3 bases, with 13 bases between. The CDR3 loop spans 15 amino acids. Germline CDR1 reads KGHSH; CDR2 reads LQKENI. CDR3: CASSPQGDVDYEQYF. In nucleotides, the CDR3 is TGTGCCAGCTCACCACAGGGGGATGTCGACTACGAGCAGTACTTC.

The rearrangement links TRBV28 to TRBJ1-6; perhaps TRBD1 as D (6 bases). V lost 5 bases, J lost 3 bases, and 17 bases lay in between. Per germline, CDR1 MDHEN and CDR2 SYDVKM. The length of the CDR3 is 17 residues. The CDR3 coding sequence is TGTGCCAGCAGTCCGACAGTATCAGGGGACTATAATTCACCCCTCCACTTT. This translates into CASSPTVSGDYNSPLHF.

The V call is TRBV5-6, the J call TRBJ2-2; 9 nucleotides agree with TRBD1. This CDR3 has 16 residues. Per germline, CDR1 SGHDT and CDR2 YYEEEE. V lost 5 bases to trimming and J lost 7 bases; unmatched junction nucleotides: 12. The CDR3 here is CASSYITGGYNGELFF. The CDR3 coding sequence is TGTGCCAGCAGTTACATTACAGGGGGCTACAACGGGGAGCTGTTTTTT.

The gene calls are TRBV19 and TRBJ2-7; the match to TRBD2 covers 16 bases. Germline V gene sequence: CDR1 LNHDA, CDR2 SQIVND (reference sequence). J lost 2 bases, V lost 6 bases, and 4 bases had no gene match. CDR3 length: 16 amino acids. In DNA, the CDR3 is TGTGCCAGTAGCCGGGGACTAGCGGGAGGGGCCTACGAGCAGTACTTC. Protein: CASSRGLAGGAYEQYF.

The sample holds a few counts of this clone. V gene TRBV7-8 combines with J gene TRBJ2-1, with 11 bases fitting TRBD2. The CDR3 runs 17 residues. Trimming removed 5 bases from V and 0 bases from J; junction bases left unmatched: 6. CDR1 is SGHVS, CDR2 FQNEAQ, per germline. The CDR3 sequence: CASSPRLAGSSYNEQFF. CDR3 coding DNA: TGTGCCAGCAGCCCTAGACTAGCGGGAAGCTCCTACAATGAGCAGTTCTTC.

The chain recombines TRBV19 with TRBJ2-3, with 10 positions matching TRBD2. There are 16 residues in the CDR3. V dropped 4 bases and J dropped 5; count of bases not matched to a gene: 9. Germline V lookup: CDR1 LNHDA, CDR2 SQIVND (reference sequence). Here the CDR3 reads CASSTQREGPGDTQYF. CDR3 DNA: TGTGCCAGTAGTACCCAGCGGGAGGGCCCGGGAGATACGCAGTATTTT. Using reference TRBV19 and TRBJ2-3 for the parts outside the CDR3, the full variable domain is DGGITQSPKYLFRKEGQNVTLSCEQNLNHDAMYWYRQDPGQGLRLIYYSQIVNDFQKGDIAEGYSVSREKKESFPLTVTSAQKNPTAFYLCASSTQREGPGDTQYFGPGTRLTVL.

This clone was counted a few times. V gene TRBV6-1 combines with J gene TRBJ1-5; TRBD1 might be the D (5 bases). Germline V gene data show CDR1 as MNHNS and CDR2 as SASEGT. This CDR3 contains 18 residues. Trimming removed 1 base at V and 5 bases at J, with 21 bases between. The CDR3 reads CASSEDGDRGRIDQPQHF. In nucleotides, the CDR3 is TGTGCCAGCAGTGAAGATGGGGATAGGGGTCGCATTGATCAGCCCCAGCATTTT.

The V gene is TRBV30, the J gene TRBJ1-1, with D possibly matching TRBD1 (6 bases). Per germline, CDR1 GTSNPN and CDR2 SVGIG (reference sequence). V dropped 2 bases and J dropped 0 bases, with 10 bases sitting between them. This CDR3 spans 14 amino acids. The CDR3 loop is CAWSSGVMNTEAFF. Here the CDR3 DNA reads TGTGCCTGGAGTTCAGGGGTTATGAACACTGAAGCTTTCTTT.

As for this clone: This same CDR3 is encoded by further DNA sequences in the sample. The chain is built from TRBV7-2 and TRBJ1-5; D is possibly TRBD1 (6 bases). Germline assignment: CDR1 SGHTA and CDR2 FQGNSA. V was shortened by 5 bases and J by 1 base, with 9 bases between the two germline ends. The CDR3 spans 14 residues. The CDR3 region is CASSLGQSNQPQHF. DNA for the CDR3: TGTGCCAGCAGCCTGGGACAAAGCAATCAGCCCCAGCATTTT.

The chain couples TRBV18 to TRBJ2-7, with 7 bases aligning to TRBD1. V shed 2 bases and J 5 bases; nucleotides not matched to a gene: 9. The CDR3 has 15 amino acids. Germline V gene data show CDR1 as KGHSH and CDR2 as LQKENI. CDR3 nucleotides: TGTGCCAGCTCACCATCTACAGGGGCGACAAACGAGCAGTACTTC. Protein sequence: CASSPSTGATNEQYF.

The chain links TRBV11-2 to TRBJ2-1; 10 bases fit TRBD2. Trimming took 4 bases from V and 8 from J; bases not matched to a gene: 8. CDR3 length: 15 amino acids. Germline-derived CDR1 and CDR2 are SGHAT and FQNNGV. The CDR3 loop reads CASSSRVSGRDEQFF. In DNA form, the CDR3 reads TGTGCCAGCAGCTCCCGGGTGAGCGGGAGGGATGAGCAGTTCTTC.

The table lists this clone with a few counts. The chain combines TRBV30 with TRBJ2-3, with D possibly being TRBD2 (5 bases). Germline CDR1 and CDR2: GTSNPN and SVGIG (reference sequence). Trimming took off 0 bases at V and 1 base at J, with 11 bases between the two ends. The CDR3 totals 15 residues. This chain's CDR3 is CAWSVAAMGTDTQYF. For the CDR3, the DNA is TGTGCCTGGAGTGTAGCGGCCATGGGCACAGATACGCAGTATTTT. The variable domain in full, completed from reference TRBV30 and TRBJ2-3, reads SQTIHQWPATLVQPVGSPLSLECTVEGTSNPNLYWYRQAAGRGLQLLFYSVGIGQISSEVPQNLSASRPQDRQFILSSKKLLLSDSGFYLCAWSVAAMGTDTQYFGPGTRLTVL.

The CDR3 is CASSPQYQETQYF. CDR3 DNA: TGTGCCAGCAGCCCCCAGTACCAAGAGACCCAGTACTTC. The chain has TRBV3-1 (or the pseudogene TRBV3-2) and TRBJ2-5; D unclear. Trimming took 4 bases from V and 0 from J, leaving 6 bases between them. This CDR3 region has 13 residues. The germline CDR1 and CDR2 sequences are LGHDT and YNNKEL (reference sequence).